The 31 T cell receptor beta chains below all came from one sample that was sequenced in a study of identical twins. MiXCR was run by TCRdb on the 5' RACE reads, yielding one entry per CDR3 protein. The sample records hundreds of thousands of distinct CDR3 sequences, 7% to 7.5% being singletons. Separately, the same data were catalogued under a study of yellow fever vaccine responses in identical twins.

Sequencing was performed on PBMCs. The receptors stem from a woman in her late teens or twenties in good health.

This clonotype was seen many times. The chain combines TRBV5-1 with TRBJ2-1; 9 bases align to TRBD2. The CDR3 is 16 residues long. Germline CDR1 is SGHRS and CDR2 is YFSETQ. Trimming removed 7 bases from V and 0 bases from J; junction bases left unmatched: 8. The CDR3, as DNA: TGCGCCAGCCGACCTAGCGGGGCGAACTCCTACAATGAGCAGTTCTTC. Translation gives CASRPSGANSYNEQFF.

This clonotype was found a few times. V is TRBV12-3 or TRBV12-4 and J is TRBJ2-3, with D maybe TRBD2 (6 bases). V was cut by 2 bases and J by 4 bases, with 13 bases left in between. The CDR3 contains 15 residues. The CDR3 loop reads CASSLREGGADTQYF. The CDR3 DNA reads TGTGCCAGCAGTTTACGGGAAGGAGGGGCAGATACGCAGTATTTT.

There are many counts of this clonotype. V gene TRBV12-3 or TRBV12-4 combines with J gene TRBJ2-3, with TRBD1 matching over 8 bases. V dropped 3 bases and J dropped 1; count of bases not matched to a gene: 6. The CDR3 runs to 16 residues. The CDR3 nucleotides read TGTGCCAGCAGTTTTCGGGCAGGGGGCCGCACAGATACGCAGTATTTT. Its protein product is CASSFRAGGRTDTQYF.

This clonotype appeared a few times. V is TRBV12-3 or TRBV12-4 and J is TRBJ1-1, with 8 bases fitting TRBD1. The CDR3 runs 16 residues. V lost 2 bases, J lost 0 bases, and 5 bases stayed unmatched. The CDR3 nucleotides are TGTGCCAGCAGTTTATCCCCAGGGGGCATGAACACTGAAGCTTTCTTT. Its translation: CASSLSPGGMNTEAFF.

This clonotype appeared many times. The V call is TRBV11-1, the J call TRBJ2-1; 8 positions match TRBD2. The CDR3 contains 17 residues. Germline V gene data show CDR1 as SGHAT and CDR2 as FQDESV (reference sequence). The J segment lost 7 bases and the V segment lost 0 bases, leaving 11 bases of the junction unmatched. The CDR3 nucleotides are TGTGCCAGCAGCTTAGCCCGAGGAAGCGGGAGTAATAATGAGCAGTTCTTC. It encodes CASSLARGSGSNNEQFF. The whole variable domain, filled in from reference TRBV11-1 and TRBJ2-1, reads EAEVAQSPRYKITEKSQAVAFWCDPISGHATLYWYRQILGQGPELLVQFQDESVVDDSQLPKDRFSAERLKGVDSTLKIQPAELGDSAMYLCASSLARGSGSNNEQFFGPGTRLTVL.

In its sample, this clonotype was seen many times. This chain connects TRBV2 to TRBJ2-2, with 14 bases lining up with TRBD2. The trim removed 7 bases at V and 9 bases at J, leaving 7 bases unmatched. The germline V gene has CDR1 SNHLY and CDR2 FYNNEI. The CDR3 spans 15 residues. CDR3 loop: CASKWGLAGDWELFF. The CDR3 bases are TGTGCCAGCAAGTGGGGACTAGCGGGAGACTGGGAGCTGTTTTTT.

This clonotype occurred a few times. The rearrangement joins TRBV6-2 or TRBV6-3 to TRBJ2-4; either TRBD1 or TRBD2 may fit D (5 bases each). The V end was cut by 2 bases, the J end by 7 bases, with 21 bases between. There are 17 residues in the CDR3. Per germline, CDR1 MNHEY and CDR2 SVGEGT. Written as DNA, the CDR3 is TGTGCCAGCAGTTACCCCACCGTTGGGAGTTCAGGGAACATTCAGTACTTC. Amino acid sequence: CASSYPTVGSSGNIQYF.

This clonotype was observed a handful of times. For the CDR3, the DNA is TGTGCCAGCAGCATTAGGGACAGGCCCTACGGTGAGCAGTTCTTC. Its protein product is CASSIRDRPYGEQFF. The rearrangement uses TRBV7-9 and TRBJ2-1; 8 nucleotides line up with TRBD1. CDR3 length: 15 residues. The germline CDR1 and CDR2 sequences are SEHNR and FQNEAQ (reference sequence). Trimming took 5 bases from V and 9 from J; bases not matched to a gene: 12.

This clonotype was seen ten or more times. This chain connects TRBV2 to TRBJ2-7, with D uncertain. The CDR3 extends over 12 amino acids. V dropped 3 bases and J dropped 3 bases, with 6 bases sitting between them. CDR1 is SNHLY and CDR2 is FYNNEI in the germline V gene. Written as DNA, the CDR3 is TGTGCCAGCAGTGAGTTGGGCTACGAGCAGTACTTC. Its translation is CASSELGYEQYF.

The CDR3 bases are TGTGCCAGCAGCTTGGAAGGGGGCGGCCTCGCCGGGGCCAACGTCCTGACTTTC. This sequence encodes CASSLEGGGLAGANVLTF. V gene TRBV5-5 combines with J gene TRBJ2-6, with 7 bases that match TRBD1. The J segment lost 4 bases and the V segment lost 0 bases, leaving 10 bases of the junction unmatched. This CDR3 is built from 18 residues. Germline loops: CDR1 SGHKS, CDR2 YYEKEE (reference sequence).

This clonotype was detected a few times. V is TRBV15 and J is TRBJ1-1; 7 nucleotides align to TRBD1. V shed 8 bases and J 1 base; nucleotides not matched to a gene: 7. The germline V gene has CDR1 LNHNV and CDR2 YYDKDF (reference sequence). The CDR3 extends over 14 amino acids. The CDR3 coding sequence is TGTGCCACCCGACAGGGAGGAGGGAACACTGAAGCTTTCTTT. Protein sequence: CATRQGGGNTEAFF.

V gene TRBV5-8 combines with J gene TRBJ2-1; TRBD2 matches at 8 bases. Germline V CDR1 and CDR2: SGHTS, YDEGEE. CDR3 length: 16 amino acids. The J segment lost 1 base and the V segment lost 2 bases, leaving 5 bases of the junction unmatched. The CDR3: CASSFTSGLSYNEQFF. Here the CDR3 DNA reads TGTGCCAGCAGCTTTACTAGCGGACTTTCCTACAATGAGCAGTTCTTC.

This clonotype was counted once. One junction end does not reproduce the germline sequence, and a read error may be involved. The rearrangement uses TRBV12-3 or TRBV12-4 and TRBJ2-3; 14 nucleotides agree with TRBD2. The CDR3 is 18 amino acids. CDR3 sequence reads: CACSLGTSGGTRSDTQYF. CDR3 in DNA: TGTGCCTGCAGTTTGGGGACTAGCGGGGGTACCAGATCAGATACGCAGTATTTT.

This clonotype was counted a few times. V is TRBV4-2 and J is TRBJ2-5; D not resolved. The length of the CDR3 is 15 residues. Trimming stripped 0 bases from V and 1 base from J, with 9 bases between. Germline V lookup: CDR1 LGHNA, CDR2 YNFKEQ. CDR3 residues: CASSQDLGSQETQYF. The CDR3 region has the DNA TGTGCCAGCAGCCAAGATCTGGGCAGCCAAGAGACCCAGTACTTC.

The chain employs TRBV20-1 and TRBJ2-5; 7 bases line up with TRBD2. V dropped 3 bases and J dropped 3; count of bases not matched to a gene: 7. Per the germline V gene, CDR1 is DFQATT and CDR2 is SNEGSKA (reference sequence). The CDR3 extends over 14 amino acids. CDR3 nucleotides: TGCAGTGCTAGGAAAGCGGGATGGGAAGAGACCCAGTACTTC. Its protein product is CSARKAGWEETQYF.

This clonotype appeared many times. The chain links TRBV28 to TRBJ2-1; the D is unclear. Trimming cost V 5 bases and J 4 bases, with 12 bases left between them. Germline V gene lookup returns CDR1 MDHEN and CDR2 SYDVKM. This CDR3 comprises 14 residues. In DNA form, the CDR3 reads TGTGCCAGCAGTCTCCGAAGATTTTACAATGAGCAGTTCTTC. Residues: CASSLRRFYNEQFF.

This clonotype was detected ten times or more. The rearrangement uses TRBV3-1 and TRBJ2-5; D remains unclear. CDR1 is LGHDT and CDR2 is YNNKEL in the germline V gene (reference sequence). CDR3 length equals 16 residues. The V end was cut by 4 bases, the J end by 4 bases, with 19 bases between. CDR3 sequence: CASSPLTVHSLETQYF. CDR3 DNA: TGTGCCAGCAGCCCACTTACAGTCCACAGTCTAGAGACCCAGTACTTC.

This clonotype was detected only a few times. In DNA, the CDR3 is TGTGCCAGCTCACCAGAGGGAACAGGGAACACTGAAGCTTTCTTT. Translating it yields CASSPEGTGNTEAFF. The chain couples TRBV18 to TRBJ1-1, with a possible D match to TRBD1 (5 bases). The V end was cut by 2 bases, the J end by 1 base, with 11 bases between. Germline CDR1 is KGHSH and CDR2 is LQKENI. The CDR3 consists of 15 residues.

The V call is TRBV6-5, the J call TRBJ1-1, with TRBD1 matching over 7 bases. V shed 2 bases, J shed 3 bases, and the junction held 3 bases outside the gene matches. From germline, CDR1 is MNHEY and CDR2 SVGAGI. The CDR3 is 14 amino acids. The CDR3 reads CASSYRGLDTEAFF. CDR3 DNA sequence: TGTGCCAGCAGTTACAGGGGGCTGGACACTGAAGCTTTCTTT.

The chain uses TRBV20-1 and TRBJ1-5; D unresolved. The CDR3 is made up of 18 amino acids. Germline lookup yields CDR1 DFQATT and CDR2 SNEGSKA (reference sequence). V was trimmed by 0 bases and J by 3 bases, leaving 21 bases between them. Here the CDR3 DNA reads TGCAGTGCTAGAGACATAAGGCCGGGCGGGGATTTCAATCAGCCCCAGCATTTT. Protein sequence: CSARDIRPGGDFNQPQHF.

CDR3 in DNA: TGCGCCAGCAGTCTAAGTCGCCAGGGGAACACCGGGGAGCTGTTTTTT. Translation: CASSLSRQGNTGELFF. The J gene is TRBJ2-2, the V gene TRBV10-2, with a possible D match to TRBD1 (5 bases). Germline V gene sequence: CDR1 WSHSY, CDR2 SAAADI. V lost 5 bases and J 1 base, leaving 14 bases between the germline ends. The CDR3 covers 16 residues.

This clonotype was recorded at least ten times. CDR3: CSVDAGIEEQYF. CDR3 bases: TGCAGCGTTGACGCCGGGATAGAGGAGCAGTACTTC. This chain uses TRBV29-1 with TRBJ2-7; tentative D call: TRBD2 (5 bases). Trimming pared 3 bases from V and 7 bases from J, leaving 13 bases between. This CDR3 contains 12 residues. Germline assignment: CDR1 SQVTM and CDR2 ANQGSEA.

This clonotype was detected a few times. The chain is built from TRBV12-3 or TRBV12-4 and TRBJ2-5, with no clear D. The V end lost 4 bases, the J end lost 2 bases, and 8 bases lay between the germline ends. The CDR3 covers 13 residues. The CDR3 protein is CASSWVQQETQYF. Written as DNA, the CDR3 is TGTGCCAGCAGTTGGGTACAGCAAGAGACCCAGTACTTC.

The chain employs TRBV20-1 and TRBJ1-5; D unclear. The germline gives CDR1 DFQATT, CDR2 SNEGSKA (reference sequence). This CDR3 is built from 12 residues. V was shortened by 4 bases and J by 7 bases, with 11 bases between the two germline ends. The CDR3 coding sequence is TGCAGTGCTACCGGTCCGAGCCAGCCCCAGCATTTT. This sequence encodes CSATGPSQPQHF.

Only a few counts were recorded for this clonotype. The V gene is TRBV28, the J gene TRBJ2-3; 14 bases map to TRBD2. J was trimmed by 5 bases and V by 5 bases; bases with no gene match: 6. Germline-derived CDR1 and CDR2 are MDHEN and SYDVKM. The CDR3 runs 16 residues. The CDR3 protein is CASSMGLAGEVDTQYF. CDR3 nucleotides: TGTGCCAGCAGTATGGGACTAGCGGGAGAGGTAGATACGCAGTATTTT.

The chain employs TRBV5-1 and TRBJ2-7; 9 bases are shared with TRBD1. Germline trimming cut 1 base from V and 2 bases from J; bases unmatched to any gene: 4. The length of the CDR3 is 15 residues. Germline-derived CDR1 and CDR2 are SGHRS and YFSETQ. The CDR3 loop reads CASSLQGQGPYEQYF. The CDR3, as DNA: TGCGCCAGCAGCTTGCAGGGACAGGGACCCTACGAGCAGTACTTC.

V is TRBV12-5 and J is TRBJ2-1, with TRBD2 as a possible D gene (5 bases). The CDR3 spans 15 residues. The germline CDR1 and CDR2 sequences are LGHNT and FRNRAP. The CDR3 coding sequence is TGTGCCTGCAGCAAAGTCGCGGGTGCCTACAATGAGCAGTTCTTC. Encoded protein: CACSKVAGAYNEQFF.

This chain connects TRBV5-1 to TRBJ2-7; D is uncertain. Trimming removed 3 bases at V and 0 bases at J, with 10 bases between. Germline V lookup: CDR1 SGHRS, CDR2 YFSETQ. The CDR3 has 14 residues. Here the CDR3 DNA reads TGCGCCAGCAGCTCCGACACGACCTCCTACGAGCAGTACGTC. Residues: CASSSDTTSYEQYV.

This clonotype came up a few times. CDR3 protein: CSARGIAFSYEQYF. In DNA form, the CDR3 reads TGCAGTGCTAGAGGGATCGCCTTTTCCTACGAGCAGTACTTC. The V and J genes are TRBV20-1 and TRBJ2-7; D is undetermined. The CDR3 is 14 residues long. Germline CDR1 DFQATT, CDR2 SNEGSKA (reference sequence). V dropped 1 base and J dropped 1 base, with 11 bases sitting between them.

This clonotype was seen many times. This chain's CDR3 is CASSFGYLSGNTIYF. CDR3 nucleotides: TGTGCCAGCAGTTTTGGGTATCTTTCTGGAAACACCATATATTTT. V is TRBV12-3 or TRBV12-4 and J is TRBJ1-3; no clear D. The CDR3 totals 15 residues. V lost 3 bases and J lost 1, with 10 bases in between.

The CDR3 region is CASSEYAFPTSGGSYNEQFF. In DNA form, the CDR3 reads TGTGCCAGCAGTGAATACGCCTTTCCGACTAGCGGAGGTTCCTACAATGAGCAGTTCTTC. The V call is TRBV2, the J call TRBJ2-1; 9 bases are a match to TRBD2. The V segment lost 2 bases and the J segment 1 base; nucleotides outside the gene matches: 15. Per the germline V gene, CDR1 is SNHLY and CDR2 is FYNNEI. The CDR3 covers 20 residues.